These 5 T cell receptor beta chains were sequenced from one sample in a study of T cells in Graves' hyperthyroidism and ophthalmopathy. RNA transcripts served as the template for amplifying TCR beta CDR3 regions. In the first-round RT-PCR of the TCR CDR3, the HTBI primer set was used. MiXCR was run by TCRdb on the multiplex PCR reads, yielding one entry per CDR3 protein. The table lists 150,000 to 200,000 distinct CDR3 sequences, about a sixth of them singletons, with 25% to 35% in the top ten. Sequencing used blood. Receptors originate from a woman in her fifties or sixties with Graves' hyperthyroidism.

V usage is TRBV6-2 or TRBV6-3 and J usage is TRBJ2-7; 7 nucleotides match TRBD1. CDR1 is MNHEY and CDR2 is SVGEGT in the germline V gene. V was clipped by 7 bases and J by 4 bases; unmatched bases: 10. The CDR3 runs to 14 residues. Here the CDR3 reads CASTYGTAPYEQYF. CDR3 nucleotides: TGTGCCAGCACCTACGGGACAGCACCTTACGAGCAGTACTTC.

The table lists this clonotype with many counts. The CDR3 does not close with the conserved phenylalanine or tryptophan, likely indicating a read error. CDR3 nucleotides: TGTGCCAGCAGTTACGGACAGGGCGAAGGGAACACTGAAGCTTTCTTG. Encoded protein: CASSYGQGEGNTEAFL. The J gene is TRBJ1-1, the V gene TRBV28, with 8 bases fitting TRBD1. With 4 bases clipped from V and 1 base from J, the junction kept 8 bases outside the gene matches. CDR1 and CDR2 (germline): MDHEN, SYDVKM. There are 16 residues in the CDR3.

This clonotype was counted ten times or more. The chain employs TRBV7-9 and TRBJ2-7; 7 nucleotides agree with TRBD2. CDR3 length: 12 residues. Germline V gene lookup returns CDR1 SEHNR and CDR2 FQNEAQ (reference sequence). V shed 4 bases, J shed 5 bases, and the junction held 2 bases outside the gene matches. The CDR3 is CASSWEGHEQYF. The DNA of the CDR3 is TGTGCCAGCAGCTGGGAGGGCCACGAGCAGTACTTC.

This clonotype occurred a few times. The chain uses TRBV7-3 and TRBJ2-3, with unresolved D. This CDR3 has 13 residues. Germline assignment: CDR1 SGHTA and CDR2 FQGTGA. The V end was cut by 1 base, the J end by 5 bases, with 7 bases between. CDR3: CASSLNSIDTQYF. DNA of the CDR3: TGTGCCAGCAGCTTAAATAGTATAGATACGCAGTATTTT.

This clonotype was counted many times. This sequence joins TRBV12-3 or TRBV12-4 and TRBJ1-4, with 9 positions matching TRBD1. V shed 5 bases and J 5 bases; nucleotides not matched to a gene: 9. The CDR3 sequence is 16 residues long. CDR3 DNA sequence: TGTGCCAGCAGTAACGGACAGGGGCTCGGGAATGAAAAACTGTTTTTT. Translation: CASSNGQGLGNEKLFF.